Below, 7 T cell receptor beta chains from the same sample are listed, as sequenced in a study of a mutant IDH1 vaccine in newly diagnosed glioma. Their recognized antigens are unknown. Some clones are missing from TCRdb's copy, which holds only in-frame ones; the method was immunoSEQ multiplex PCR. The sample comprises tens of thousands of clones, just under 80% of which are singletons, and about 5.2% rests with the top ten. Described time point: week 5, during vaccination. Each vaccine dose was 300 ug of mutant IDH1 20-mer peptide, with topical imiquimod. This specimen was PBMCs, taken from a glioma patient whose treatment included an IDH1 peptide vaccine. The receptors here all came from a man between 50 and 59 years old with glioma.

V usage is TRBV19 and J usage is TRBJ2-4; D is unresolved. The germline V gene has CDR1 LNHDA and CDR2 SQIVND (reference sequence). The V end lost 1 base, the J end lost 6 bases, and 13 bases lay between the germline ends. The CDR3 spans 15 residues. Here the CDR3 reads CASSIGQTTRNIQYF. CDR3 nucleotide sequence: TGTGCCAGTAGTATAGGGCAAACAACGAGAAACATTCAGTACTTC. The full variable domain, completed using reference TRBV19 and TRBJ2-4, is DGGITQSPKYLFRKEGQNVTLSCEQNLNHDAMYWYRQDPGQGLRLIYYSQIVNDFQKGDIAEGYSVSREKKESFPLTVTSAQKNPTAFYLCASSIGQTTRNIQYFGAGTRLSVL.

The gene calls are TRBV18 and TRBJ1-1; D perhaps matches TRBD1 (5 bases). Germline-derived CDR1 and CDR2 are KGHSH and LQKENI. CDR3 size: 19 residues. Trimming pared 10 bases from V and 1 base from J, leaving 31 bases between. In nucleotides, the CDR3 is TGTGCCACCTTGACCGGGGCAAAATACCTACCACTTTCGAACACTGAAGCTTTCTTT. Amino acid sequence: CATLTGAKYLPLSNTEAFF.

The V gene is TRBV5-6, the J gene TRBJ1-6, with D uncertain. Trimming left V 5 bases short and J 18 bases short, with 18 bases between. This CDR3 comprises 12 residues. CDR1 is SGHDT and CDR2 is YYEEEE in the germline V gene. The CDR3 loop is CASRTIGSVTHF. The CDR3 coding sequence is TGTGCCAGCAGAACTATTGGGTCGGTAACCCACTTT.

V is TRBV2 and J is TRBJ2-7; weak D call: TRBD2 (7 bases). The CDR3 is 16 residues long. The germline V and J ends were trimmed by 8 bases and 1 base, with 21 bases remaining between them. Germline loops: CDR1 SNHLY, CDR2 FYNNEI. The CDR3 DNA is TGTGCCAGCCGAAACAGGGAGGGTGGGTTTTCCTACGAGCAGTACTTC. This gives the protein CASRNREGGFSYEQYF.

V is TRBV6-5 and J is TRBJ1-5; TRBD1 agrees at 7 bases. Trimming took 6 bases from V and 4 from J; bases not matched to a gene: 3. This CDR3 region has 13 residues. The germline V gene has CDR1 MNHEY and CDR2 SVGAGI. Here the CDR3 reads CASRGGTNQPQHF. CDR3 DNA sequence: TGTGCCAGCAGAGGGGGCACAAATCAGCCCCAGCATTTT.

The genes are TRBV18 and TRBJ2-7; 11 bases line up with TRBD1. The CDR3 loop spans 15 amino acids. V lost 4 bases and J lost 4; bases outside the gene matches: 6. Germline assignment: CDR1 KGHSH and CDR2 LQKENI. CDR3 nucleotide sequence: TGTGCCAGCTCACGTGGACAGGGGGCGTCATACGAGCAGTACTTC. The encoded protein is CASSRGQGASYEQYF.

CDR3 loop: CASSVQAGFTDTQYF. In DNA, the CDR3 is TGTGCCAGCAGCGTACAGGCGGGTTTCACAGATACGCAGTATTTT. The chain carries TRBV9 and TRBJ2-3, with D possibly TRBD2 on 5 matching bases. This CDR3 has 15 residues. Trimming stripped 1 base from V and 2 bases from J, with 11 bases between. Germline CDR1 reads SGDLS; CDR2 reads YYNGEE.